The text below deals with one T cell receptor (beta chain). Its antigen is still unknown. At one of its ends the junction is not consistent with the germline gene, which may arise from a read error. The CDR3 holds 15 amino acids from the cysteine to the phenylalanine. Of the read, only the CDR3 DNA is kept; its 45 bases are in frame from base 1. Data came from an Illumina NovaSeq 6000. cDNA libraries for TCRalpha and TCRbeta were prepared by 5'RACE using constant-segment primers, with sample barcodes and unique molecular identifiers added. RNA was extracted from every sample with Trizol reagent. Library amplification was performed in two PCR steps, and a second sample barcode and Illumina TruSeq adapters were introduced in the second step. The libraries were sequenced on an Illumina NovaSeq using 2 x 150 bp paired-end reads. The authors' analysis ran thus. Demultiplexing of reads and collapsing into UMI-guided consensus sequences were performed with migec v1.2.7. Using mixcr v2.1.11, UMI consensuses were aligned to TRA and TRB V and J templates and then assembled into clonotypes. A clonotype was counted as expanded or contracted only if both edgeR and NoisET called the change significant, with noise models trained on biological replicates. For edgeR calls, the cutoffs were a false discovery rate-adjusted p below 0.01 and a log2 fold-change threshold of 1. PCA with hierarchical clustering of max-normalized trajectories of the 1000 most abundant clonotypes was used as exploratory dynamics analysis. Separately sequenced CD4+ and CD8+ repertoires were used to assign a CD4 or CD8 phenotype to each responding clone. Using fastp at Q25 and MiXCR, TCRdb reprocessed the public reads and kept productive beta chains. Entries that share a CDR3 protein sequence are merged under the most common genes and DNA. These V and J calls derive from TCRdb rather than the authors' analysis. The table for this sample lists approximately 450,000 distinct CDR3 sequences; 15% to 20% of them were counted only once. 12% of the sample lies in the top ten.

The data stem from a study of T-cell memory formation after mild COVID-19 (dated by TCRdb to the early 2020s). In the study overall: TCR sequence clusters from the two donors were found to be largely donor specific. In a couple of donors, T-cell clones that expanded and contracted after mild COVID-19 were tracked by sequencing TCRalpha and TCRbeta repertoires over time. Two young, previously healthy adult volunteers, one female and one male, were included in the cohort.

Ficoll-Paque density gradient centrifugation was the method used to isolate PBMCs. The study at large found these results: The study covered only a couple of mild cases, and larger cohorts including severe cases with pre-infection samples were considered necessary. SARS-CoV-2 specificity of the second-wave clones peaking on day 37 was not confirmed. Some responding clones were detected in pre-infection memory, which suggested that pre-existing cross-reactive memory T cells had joined the SARS-CoV-2 response. Contracting CD4+ clones turned up mainly in the CM and EM memory subsets, whereas EMRA was where CD8+ clones were enriched. From day 15 to 85, contracting clones showed balanced CD4/CD8 phenotypes, whereas a second wave of clones that expanded from day 15 to 37 leaned towards CD4+.

Specimen: PBMCs or a T cell subset sorted from them (not recorded which). The TCR comes from an adult woman who had mild COVID-19 (a few samples of this study predate the infection). The sample titles of this study are shuffled in the database, so cell type and time point are left out; the donor was told from shared clones. In this chain, TRBV12-3 or TRBV12-4 is recombined with TRBJ2-7; 11 nucleotides in the junction match TRBD2. The CDR3 amino acid sequence is: CASSLAGGRGYEQYF. The sequenced DNA is TGTGCCAGCAGTCTAGCGGGAGGACGAGGCTACGAGCAGTACTTC.